This T cell receptor (beta chain) was captured in a study of T-cell reconstitution after alpha-beta-depleted transplantation in children. Study-wide results and caveats: Newly made T cells mostly supplied T-cell counts and diversity one year after transplant.

The library targeted TCRbeta and was prepared with unique molecular identifiers. One entry per CDR3 protein, called by TCRdb with MiXCR from the PCR reads. The sample consists of 700,000 to 850,000 distinct CDR3 sequences, 15% to 20% of them appearing once. The germline gives CDR1 MNHEY, CDR2 SVGEGT. The V and J ends lost 3 bases and 4 bases respectively, with 10 bases between them. CDR3 length: 13 residues. This clonotype turned up a few times. Antigen: not known. The clonotype was recovered from a male patient younger than 18 who had a stem cell transplant for acute lymphoblastic leukemia, so the T cells may come from the graft donor. The source material was PBMCs, mostly from graft donor cells, sampled 360 days after TCRalphabeta/CD19-depleted stem cell transplant. This chain joins TRBV6-2 or TRBV6-3 and TRBJ2-7; tentative D call: TRBD2 (6 bases). This CDR3 is CASSYRDFYEQYF. CDR3 coding DNA: TGTGCCAGCAGTTATCGGGACTTTTACGAGCAGTACTTC.